The entry below gives a single T cell receptor beta chain sequence along with its context. CDR3 length equals 13 residues. Germline lookup yields CDR1 SQVTM and CDR2 ANQGSEA. V was clipped by 4 bases and J by 5 bases; unmatched bases: 4. The table came from immunoSEQ multiplex PCR; TCRdb's copy has only in-frame clones and leaves some out. Counted here are roughly 220,000 clones, about 80% occurring once; the ten biggest clones make up around 3.1%. The sample comes from a study of blood T cell repertoires in COVID-19. Study overall: Sample material is recorded as cDNA or gDNA derived from T cells, B-cell-depleted T cells, or PBMCs.

The rearrangement joins TRBV29-1 to TRBJ1-1, with 10 bases that match TRBD1. This clonotype was obtained from a woman in her twenties or thirties who had recovered from COVID-19. The sample comprised peripheral blood. This CDR3 is CSVGDRGRTEAFF. The CDR3 nucleotides read TGCAGCGTTGGGGACAGGGGTAGGACTGAAGCTTTCTTT.